Below, 32 T cell receptor beta chains from the same sample are listed, as sequenced in a study of shared clonotypes between healthy human individuals. TCRdb keeps only in-frame clones here, not all; method: immunoSEQ multiplex PCR. In the table there are hundreds of thousands of clones, roughly 95% of which are singletons. Only CD45RO-negative cells positively selected for CCR7 counted as naive CD8 cells, so terminally differentiated effector memory CD45RA+ cells were excluded. Sequencing was performed on naive CD8+ T cells sorted from blood. These receptors originate from a woman in her twenties or thirties in good health.

The V and J genes are TRBV28 and TRBJ1-5; no firm D call. The CDR3 spans 16 residues. Trimming removed 1 base from V and 5 bases from J, with 15 bases in between. Per the germline V gene, CDR1 is MDHEN and CDR2 is SYDVKM. This CDR3 reads CASSLYSRPPYQPQHF. Here the CDR3 DNA reads TGTGCCAGCAGTTTATACAGCAGGCCCCCCTATCAGCCCCAGCATTTT.

The V gene is TRBV7-2, the J gene TRBJ2-3, with TRBD2 identical over 13 bases. Germline values: CDR1 SGHTA, CDR2 FQGNSA. This CDR3 has 17 residues. The V and J ends lost 4 bases and 2 bases, in that order; junction bases with no gene match: 6. This CDR3 reads CASSSGTSGKYTDTQYF. The CDR3 DNA reads as TGTGCCAGCAGCTCCGGGACTAGCGGGAAGTACACAGATACGCAGTATTTT.

The chain has TRBV5-1 and TRBJ1-1; 9 nucleotides match TRBD1. CDR1 is SGHRS and CDR2 is YFSETQ in the germline V gene. V gave up 3 bases and J gave up 9 bases; unmatched junction bases: 12. The CDR3 has 15 amino acids. The CDR3, as DNA: TGCGCCAGCAGCTGGGACAGGGATGGGTTGGTCAAAGCTTTCTTT. It is translated as CASSWDRDGLVKAFF.

J is TRBJ2-7 and V is TRBV6-5; D not resolved. Germline V CDR1 and CDR2: MNHEY, SVGAGI. V was pared by 6 bases and J by 3 bases, with 12 bases between. The CDR3 contains 13 residues. Here the CDR3 DNA reads TGTGCCAGCAGAACAAACTTATTCTACGAGCAGTACTTC. Its protein is CASRTNLFYEQYF.

The CDR3 spells CSTPGQGVAGYTF. The CDR3 bases are TGCAGCACACCGGGACAGGGGGTGGCTGGCTACACCTTC. This sequence joins TRBV29-1 and TRBJ1-2; 11 nucleotides line up with TRBD1. CDR1 is SQVTM and CDR2 is ANQGSEA in the germline V gene. J gave up 7 bases and V 8 bases, and 9 bases lay outside the gene matches. The CDR3 totals 13 residues.

The rearrangement uses TRBV2 and TRBJ2-7; TRBD2 agrees at 11 bases. The CDR3 runs 16 residues. The ends lost 0 bases at V and 4 bases at J; junction bases unmatched: 5. From germline, CDR1 is SNHLY and CDR2 FYNNEI. The CDR3: CASSEARASGRYEQYF. The CDR3 coding sequence is TGTGCCAGCAGTGAAGCGCGGGCTAGCGGGAGGTACGAGCAGTACTTC.

V usage is TRBV19 and J usage is TRBJ2-1, with 11 bases aligning to TRBD2. J was trimmed by 7 bases and V by 5 bases; bases with no gene match: 10. CDR1 and CDR2 (germline): LNHDA, SQIVND (reference sequence). The CDR3 is made up of 16 amino acids. The DNA of the CDR3 is TGTGCCAGTAGTGTTGGGACTAGCGGTTCGTTGAATGAGCAGTTCTTC. It translates to CASSVGTSGSLNEQFF.

The gene calls are TRBV7-9 and TRBJ2-1; D may be TRBD2 (6 bases). The germline gives CDR1 SEHNR, CDR2 FQNEAQ (reference sequence). The CDR3 sequence is 11 residues long. Trimming left V 5 bases short and J 9 bases short, with 8 bases between. The CDR3 loop reads CASSPSVEQFF. The CDR3 DNA reads as TGTGCCAGCAGCCCTAGCGTTGAGCAGTTCTTC.

The V and J genes are TRBV19 and TRBJ2-3; TRBD2 aligns across 8 bases. V shed 9 bases, J shed 1 base, and the junction held 6 bases outside the gene matches. This CDR3 region has 14 residues. The V gene's germline CDR1 is LNHDA and CDR2 SQIVND (reference sequence). The CDR3 DNA is TGTGCCAGCAGGGCGCGGGAGGGCACAGATACGCAGTATTTT. Its translation is CASRAREGTDTQYF.

CDR3 DNA: TGTGCCAGCAGCCAAGAAAGCAGGGCCTACGAGCAGTACTTC. It is translated as CASSQESRAYEQYF. This chain connects TRBV4-2 to TRBJ2-7; maybe TRBD1 (5 bases). Germline CDR1 is LGHNA and CDR2 is YNFKEQ. The CDR3 sequence is 14 residues long. V dropped 0 bases and J dropped 2 bases, with 8 bases sitting between them.

The chain combines TRBV6-6 with TRBJ1-1; no firm D call. The CDR3 consists of 14 residues. CDR1 is MNHNY, CDR2 SVGAGI, per germline (reference sequence). Between the trimmed V and J ends, which lost 4 bases and 5 bases, there was a span of 14 bases. CDR3 in amino acids: CASSSDTLGTEAFF. In nucleotides, the CDR3 is TGTGCCAGCAGTTCCGACACCCTGGGGACTGAAGCTTTCTTT.

The genes are TRBV28 and TRBJ1-5; 7 nucleotides align to TRBD1. Germline V gene data show CDR1 as MDHEN and CDR2 as SYDVKM. Germline trimming cut 4 bases from V and 7 bases from J; bases unmatched to any gene: 10. The CDR3 runs 15 residues. The CDR3 loop is CASSYGRGSEQPQHF. The DNA for the CDR3 is TGTGCCAGCAGTTACGGCAGGGGGTCGGAACAGCCCCAGCATTTT. Full variable domain (rest looked up from reference TRBV28 and TRBJ1-5): DVKVTQSSRYLVKRTGEKVFLECVQDMDHENMFWYRQDPGLGLRLIYFSYDVKMKEKGDIPEGYSVSREKKERFSLILESASTNQTSMYLCASSYGRGSEQPQHFGDGTRLSIL.

The genes are TRBV29-1 and TRBJ1-2; TRBD1 is a possible D gene (5 bases). Looked up from germline, CDR1 is SQVTM and CDR2 is ANQGSEA. V lost 6 bases and J lost 8, with 16 bases in between. This CDR3 is 12 amino acids long. The DNA for the CDR3 is TGCAGCGTCGCTTTTAGGGGTAGGGGCTACACCTTC. Amino acids: CSVAFRGRGYTF.

This clone was detected only once. The CDR3 here is CAISSGQETQYF. CDR3 coding DNA: TGTGCCATCTCAAGCGGTCAAGAGACCCAGTACTTC. This chain links TRBV10-3 with TRBJ2-5; D possibly corresponds to TRBD2 (5 bases). CDR3 length: 12 residues. Germline V gene sequence: CDR1 ENHRY, CDR2 SYGVKD. Trimming took off 8 bases at V and 2 bases at J, with 9 bases between the two ends.

V and J are TRBV7-9 and TRBJ2-3, with 10 bases fitting TRBD2. The V and J ends lost 2 bases and 2 bases, in that order; junction bases with no gene match: 4. This CDR3 contains 16 residues. Germline assignment: CDR1 SEHNR and CDR2 FQNEAQ (reference sequence). The CDR3 spells CASSLRLAGVTDTQYF. In nucleotides, the CDR3 is TGTGCCAGCAGCTTACGGCTAGCGGGAGTCACAGATACGCAGTATTTT.

The CDR3 protein is CASSLDRVGDTQYF. The CDR3 nucleotides are TGCGCCAGCAGCTTGGACAGGGTAGGAGATACGCAGTATTTT. This chain joins TRBV5-1 and TRBJ2-3; D may be TRBD1 (6 bases). Trimming left V 0 bases short and J 5 bases short, with 10 bases between. There are 14 residues in the CDR3. The germline CDR1 and CDR2 sequences are SGHRS and YFSETQ.

This clone has only one observation. The chain recombines TRBV10-3 with TRBJ2-1; possibly TRBD2 for D (6 bases). The germline gives CDR1 ENHRY, CDR2 SYGVKD. The CDR3 has 16 amino acids. V lost 8 bases to trimming and J lost 2 bases, with 19 bases between them. In nucleotides, the CDR3 is TGTGCCATCGAGGAGGGGAGCGGAGGGGCCTACAATGAGCAGTTCTTC. Encoded protein: CAIEEGSGGAYNEQFF.

The V and J genes are TRBV5-8 and TRBJ1-6, with 7 nucleotides matching TRBD1. The trim removed 0 bases at V and 6 bases at J, leaving 6 bases unmatched. Per the germline V gene, CDR1 is SGHTS and CDR2 is YDEGEE. The CDR3 has 16 residues. The DNA of the CDR3 is TGTGCCAGCAGCTTGGTGGGCAGGGGGTCTAATTCACCCCTCCACTTT. Its translation is CASSLVGRGSNSPLHF.

The chain employs TRBV27 and TRBJ2-1, with 12 bases lining up with TRBD2. Germline V CDR1 and CDR2: MNHEY, SMNVEV (reference sequence). There are 13 residues in the CDR3. V lost 8 bases and J lost 4; bases outside the gene matches: 0. CDR3 DNA sequence: TGTGCCAGCGGACTAGCGGGATACAATGAGCAGTTCTTC. Protein: CASGLAGYNEQFF.

The chain is built from TRBV28 and TRBJ1-5, with D unresolved. The germline CDR1 and CDR2 sequences are MDHEN and SYDVKM. V lost 3 bases, J lost 7 bases, and 13 bases lay in between. CDR3 size: 14 residues. The CDR3 here is CASSFFGDGQPQHF. The CDR3, as DNA: TGTGCCAGCAGTTTCTTTGGGGATGGGCAGCCCCAGCATTTT.

The chain links TRBV27 to TRBJ1-5; D is perhaps TRBD1 (5 bases). Trimming shortened V by 9 bases and J by 5 bases, and 14 bases separated the two germline ends. This CDR3 contains 13 residues. Germline V CDR1 and CDR2: MNHEY, SMNVEV (reference sequence). DNA for the CDR3: TGTGCCAGTTCAGGGACCCCGCATCAGCCCCAGCATTTT. Its protein product is CASSGTPHQPQHF.

The chain is built from TRBV5-1 and TRBJ1-4, with D possibly matching TRBD1 (6 bases). Trimming pared 2 bases from V and 7 bases from J, leaving 12 bases between. The CDR3 is made up of 14 amino acids. In germline, CDR1 is SGHRS, CDR2 YFSETQ. The CDR3 reads CASSFTRGGEKLFF. CDR3 DNA sequence: TGCGCCAGCAGCTTCACGAGGGGGGGTGAAAAACTGTTTTTT.

The rearrangement joins TRBV4-1 to TRBJ1-2, with D unclear. CDR1 and CDR2 (germline): MGHRA, YSYEKL. V lost 3 bases to trimming and J lost 0 bases, with 11 bases between them. The CDR3 spans 15 residues. The CDR3, as DNA: TGCGCCAGCAGCCACTCAGATTCCGCTAACTATGGCTACACCTTC. The encoded protein is CASSHSDSANYGYTF.

This chain connects TRBV2 to TRBJ2-7; 9 bases fit TRBD2. Per the germline V gene, CDR1 is SNHLY and CDR2 is FYNNEI. V shed 4 bases and J 2 bases; nucleotides not matched to a gene: 3. The CDR3 has 14 residues. The CDR3 spells CASSATSGPYEQYF. CDR3 sequence (DNA): TGTGCCAGCAGTGCGACTAGCGGACCCTACGAGCAGTACTTC.

The chain couples TRBV6-5 to TRBJ2-7; 7 bases are a match to TRBD1. The junction had 5 bases not matched to a gene; V was cut back by 6 bases and J by 6 bases. The CDR3 spans 12 residues. Germline V CDR1 and CDR2: MNHEY, SVGAGI. The chain's CDR3 is CASSHRGSEQYF. CDR3 sequence (DNA): TGTGCCAGCAGCCACAGGGGTAGCGAGCAGTACTTC.

This chain links TRBV19 with TRBJ1-1, with TRBD1 identical over 8 bases. The germline V gene encodes CDR1 LNHDA and CDR2 SQIVND (reference sequence). The CDR3 covers 13 residues. The V gene end was trimmed by 4 bases and the J gene end by 7 bases; junction bases not matched to a gene: 5. The chain's CDR3 is CASSSTGGSEAFF. The CDR3 DNA reads as TGTGCCAGTAGTAGTACAGGGGGAAGTGAAGCTTTCTTT.

This chain links TRBV28 with TRBJ2-7; unclear D gene. CDR3 size: 15 residues. Germline V lookup: CDR1 MDHEN, CDR2 SYDVKM. Trimming stripped 1 base from V and 2 bases from J, with 12 bases between. CDR3 nucleotides: TGTGCCAGCAGTTTATACAACAGCCTCACCTACGAGCAGTACTTC. This encodes CASSLYNSLTYEQYF.

The chain uses TRBV5-6 and TRBJ1-3, with no clear D. This CDR3 has 16 amino acids. The germline V gene encodes CDR1 SGHDT and CDR2 YYEEEE. V lost 4 bases to trimming and J lost 2 bases, with 16 bases between them. The CDR3 nucleotides are TGTGCCAGCAGCCAAAGACAAAAGGCAGCTGGAAACACCATATATTTT. Its translation is CASSQRQKAAGNTIYF.

V and J are TRBV28 and TRBJ2-1; D is undetermined. The germline V gene has CDR1 MDHEN and CDR2 SYDVKM. V lost 5 bases, J lost 7 bases, and 15 bases lay in between. CDR3 length: 14 residues. The CDR3 coding sequence is TGTGCCAGCAGTCTCTTTATGGAGCGAAATGAGCAGTTCTTC. Its protein product is CASSLFMERNEQFF.

The chain combines TRBV11-2 with TRBJ2-2, with D possibly matching TRBD2 (5 bases). This CDR3 has 15 residues. The germline gives CDR1 SGHAT, CDR2 FQNNGV. V was clipped by 6 bases and J by 0 bases, with 11 bases between them. The CDR3 is CASSSEETNTGELFF. Here the CDR3 DNA reads TGTGCCAGCAGTTCGGAGGAAACGAACACCGGGGAGCTGTTTTTT.

The chain has TRBV5-5 and TRBJ2-7; D possibly uses TRBD1 or TRBD2 (5 bases each). Germline CDR1 reads SGHKS; CDR2 reads YYEKEE (reference sequence). The CDR3 has 16 amino acids. V lost 0 bases and J lost 4, with 17 bases in between. DNA of the CDR3: TGTGCCAGCAGCTTGGCAGGGTTTGAGGGATTTTACGAGCAGTACTTC. Amino acids: CASSLAGFEGFYEQYF.

On this clone itself: One end of the junction varies from germline; a read error may be responsible. The chain links TRBV27 to TRBJ2-3, with D perhaps matching TRBD2 (8 bases). Germline values: CDR1 MNHEY, CDR2 SMNVEV (reference sequence). CDR3 size: 12 residues. CDR3 sequence: CGAGGEGATQYF. DNA of the CDR3: TGCGGGGCGGGAGGCGAGGGGGCTACGCAGTATTTT.